The T cell receptor beta chain under discussion was sequenced for a study of T cells after yellow fever vaccination. The study, taken as a whole, reports: Abundant clonotypes from the bulk population could have been carried over as contaminants into FACS-sorted repertoires. The booster response re-showed most primary clones: approximately 95% CD4, almost 90% CD8.

The sample holds a few counts of this clonotype. Its cognate antigen is unknown. 5'RACE template switching generated TCR cDNA, adding a universal primer site and UMIs. TCRdb itself ran the 5' RACE reads through MiXCR, one entry per CDR3 protein. This sample has about 340,000 distinct CDR3 sequences; 8% to 10% occur once, and the top ten carry roughly 18%. The sequences come from PBMCs, collected on the day of the first yellow fever vaccination. This clonotype was sampled from a man between 18 and 29 years old who received the YFV17D yellow fever vaccine.

The CDR3 sequence is CASSLPRMAGGDGELFF. CDR3 nucleotide sequence: TGTGCCAGCAGTTTGCCCCGGATGGCAGGGGGTGACGGGGAGCTGTTTTTT. The V and J genes are TRBV27 and TRBJ2-2, with TRBD1 matching over 7 bases. This CDR3 is built from 17 residues. V was clipped by 3 bases and J by 7 bases; unmatched bases: 14. Germline CDR1 is MNHEY and CDR2 is SMNVEV (reference sequence).